This T cell receptor beta chain was profiled in a study of T-cell memory formation after mild COVID-19. Study overall: The two donors had largely donor-specific TCR clusters.

5'RACE with constant-segment primers yielded barcoded, UMI-tagged TCR alpha and TCR beta cDNA libraries. TCRdb passed the 5' RACE reads through MiXCR, listing each CDR3 protein once. The profile covers some 160,000 distinct CDR3 sequences, with about 28% appearing a single time and approximately 12% taken by the ten largest. Study-wide points: Day 15 to 85 contracting clones showed balanced CD4/CD8; day 15 to 37 expanders favored CD4+.

This CDR3 region has 20 residues. Losses at the gene ends were 4 bases for V and 0 bases for J; bases not matched to a gene: 19. Germline-derived CDR1 and CDR2 are SGHRS and YFSETQ. This clonotype has just a few counts. No antigen is known for it. This clonotype originated in an adult woman who had mild COVID-19 (a few samples of this study predate the infection). Cell type and time point are not known. The chain combines TRBV5-1 with TRBJ2-1; 7 bases line up with TRBD1. The source material was PBMCs or a T cell subset sorted from them (not recorded which). The CDR3 reads CASSPRDRTTYLGSYNEQFF. In DNA form, the CDR3 reads TGCGCCAGCAGCCCACGGGACAGAACCACCTACCTGGGCTCCTACAATGAGCAGTTCTTC. The variable domain in full, with the rest retrieved from reference TRBV5-1 and TRBJ2-1, is KAGVTQTPRYLIKTRGQQVTLSCSPISGHRSVSWYQQTPGQGLQFLFEYFSETQRNKGNFPGRFSGRQFSNSRSEMNVSTLELGDSALYLCASSPRDRTTYLGSYNEQFFGPGTRLTVL.